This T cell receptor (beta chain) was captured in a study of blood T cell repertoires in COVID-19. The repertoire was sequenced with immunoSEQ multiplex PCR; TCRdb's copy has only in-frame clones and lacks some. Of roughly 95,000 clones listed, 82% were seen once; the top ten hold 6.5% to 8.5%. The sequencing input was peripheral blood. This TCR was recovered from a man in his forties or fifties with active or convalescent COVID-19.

Here the CDR3 DNA reads TGTGCCAGCAGGGGGGGTCTGAACACCGGGGAGCTGTTTTTT. Amino acids: CASRGGLNTGELFF. This sequence joins TRBV2 and TRBJ2-2; tentatively, D is TRBD2 (6 bases). V was cut by 6 bases and J by 1 base, with 9 bases left in between. Germline-derived CDR1 and CDR2 are SNHLY and FYNNEI. The CDR3 has 14 residues.